This is a list of T cell receptor beta chains from one sample in a study of monozygotic twins with inflammatory bowel disease. TCRdb reanalyzed the 5' RACE reads and collapses them to one entry per CDR3 protein, without DNA. This repertoire comprises some 450,000 distinct CDR3 sequences; its ten largest clones make up more than 2%. The specimen sequenced was blood. These receptor sequences come from a human donor with ulcerative colitis or Crohn's disease, or a healthy co-twin of an affected twin (not recorded which). Each CDR3 is given with its conserved first and last residue.

V: TRBV5-4; J: TRBJ2-1; CDR3: CASSLEASGRGSNEQFF
V: TRBV7-9; J: TRBJ1-1; CDR3: CASSLARMNTEAFF
V: TRBV28; J: TRBJ2-7; CDR3: CASSSPAIGKLGEQYF
V: TRBV20-1; J: TRBJ2-1; CDR3: CSATNPSGKEFF
V: TRBV30; J: TRBJ2-2; CDR3: CAWDRGRYTGELFF
V: TRBV4-2; J: TRBJ2-6; CDR3: CASSQVPMEVAGANVLTF
V: TRBV28; J: TRBJ1-2; CDR3: CASSLGGGLNYGYTF
V: TRBV5-5; J: TRBJ1-2; CDR3: CASSLGTGNSVSGGYTF
V: TRBV7-9; J: TRBJ2-7; CDR3: CASSLSGPIVGYEQYF
V: TRBV20-1; J: TRBJ1-5; CDR3: CSALGGNQPQHF
V: TRBV6-5; J: TRBJ2-5; CDR3: CASRDLRETQYF
V: TRBV20-1; J: TRBJ2-6; CDR3: CSAINGLTNVLTF
V: TRBV6-5; J: TRBJ1-2; CDR3: CASSYSMQGTGYTF
V: TRBV28; J: TRBJ2-3; CDR3: CASSLYSQSLDTQYF
V: TRBV6-1; J: TRBJ2-7; CDR3: CASSVLAGDHYEQYF
V: TRBV5-1; J: TRBJ1-1; CDR3: CASSLGGGETEAFF
V: TRBV7-2; J: TRBJ1-5; CDR3: CASSLGGIVNQPQHF
V: TRBV29-1; J: TRBJ2-4; CDR3: CSCWSGQGVNIQYF
V: TRBV12-3/TRBV12-4; J: TRBJ1-3; CDR3: CASSPTATLSGNTIYF
V: TRBV20-1; J: TRBJ2-3; CDR3: CSAPSGTSGSPDTQYF
V: TRBV14; J: TRBJ2-4; CDR3: CASSQETGGFAKNIQYF
V: TRBV6-5; J: TRBJ2-7; CDR3: CASRVSSYEQYF
V: TRBV5-4; J: TRBJ2-1; CDR3: CASSLVSGGYNEQFF
V: TRBV27; J: TRBJ2-3; CDR3: CASSPHEGEWTDTQYF
V: TRBV2; J: TRBJ1-6; CDR3: CASKGWGSPLHF
V: TRBV6-5; J: TRBJ1-1; CDR3: CASSRAAEAFF
V: TRBV5-1; J: TRBJ2-7; CDR3: CASSLAAVAGAYEQYF
V: TRBV7-7; J: TRBJ2-1; CDR3: CASSPITGDAGEQFF
V: TRBV5-6; J: TRBJ1-1; CDR3: CASSFDTGGGTEAFF
V: TRBV7-2; J: TRBJ2-7; CDR3: CASSGGGRYYEQYF
V: TRBV9; J: TRBJ2-5; CDR3: CASSSTGRAETQYF
V: TRBV4-2; J: TRBJ1-1; CDR3: CASTPSWGAGTEAFF
V: TRBV6-5; J: TRBJ2-1; CDR3: CASSYSQGAAYNEQFF
V: TRBV9; J: TRBJ2-1; CDR3: CASSVQANNEQFF
V: TRBV5-1; J: TRBJ2-5; CDR3: CASSPGQGVETQYF
V: TRBV5-5; J: TRBJ2-5; CDR3: CATKGNRGAAGETQYF
V: TRBV6-5; J: TRBJ2-1; CDR3: CASSSRGGFHHEQFF
V: TRBV13; J: TRBJ1-2; CDR3: CASSLRQADYGYTF
V: TRBV11-2; J: TRBJ2-7; CDR3: CASSLFPSGDYEQYF
V: TRBV29-1; J: TRBJ1-1; CDR3: CSLGGGNTEAFF
V: TRBV27; J: TRBJ1-3; CDR3: CASSLQTGNTIYF
V: TRBV24-1; J: TRBJ2-3; CDR3: CATSDPGQVDTQYF
V: TRBV20-1; J: TRBJ1-2; CDR3: CSARDLGEGYTF
V: TRBV7-2; J: TRBJ1-1; CDR3: CASSPLQQGGTEAFF
V: TRBV3-1; J: TRBJ2-5; CDR3: CASSHSAGFQETQYF
V: TRBV18; J: TRBJ2-5; CDR3: CASSPLAGETQYF
V: TRBV20-1; J: TRBJ2-7; CDR3: CSARDYLGRGEQYF
V: TRBV10-3; J: TRBJ2-5; CDR3: CAISESGSVAAQETQYF
V: TRBV12-3/TRBV12-4; J: TRBJ1-5; CDR3: CASSFGLINQPQHF
V: TRBV25-1; J: TRBJ2-7; CDR3: CASSEGVTYEQYF
V: TRBV10-3; J: TRBJ2-7; CDR3: CATGPDDGQYF
V: TRBV5-1; J: TRBJ2-5; CDR3: CASSGGKETQYF
V: TRBV24-1; J: TRBJ2-2; CDR3: CATSGRSTGELFF
V: TRBV5-1; J: TRBJ2-5; CDR3: CASSLNSAGVLETQYF
V: TRBV9; J: TRBJ2-3; CDR3: CASSVAPGGQDTDTQYF
V: TRBV6-6; J: TRBJ2-7; CDR3: CASSSPYEQYF
V: TRBV12-3/TRBV12-4; J: TRBJ2-1; CDR3: CASTDPEDPSSYNEQFF